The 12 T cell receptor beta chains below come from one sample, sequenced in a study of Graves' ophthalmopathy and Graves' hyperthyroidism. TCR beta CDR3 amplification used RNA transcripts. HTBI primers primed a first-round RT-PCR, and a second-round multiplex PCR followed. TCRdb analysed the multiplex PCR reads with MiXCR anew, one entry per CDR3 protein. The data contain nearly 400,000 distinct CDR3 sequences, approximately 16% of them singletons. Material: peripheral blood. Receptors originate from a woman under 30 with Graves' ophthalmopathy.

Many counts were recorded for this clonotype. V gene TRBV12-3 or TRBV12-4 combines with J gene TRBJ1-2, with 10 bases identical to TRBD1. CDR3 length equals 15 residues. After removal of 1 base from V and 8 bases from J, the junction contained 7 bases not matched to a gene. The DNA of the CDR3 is TGTGCCAGCAGTTTAGAACGGGACAGGGGTTACGGCTACACCTTC. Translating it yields CASSLERDRGYGYTF.

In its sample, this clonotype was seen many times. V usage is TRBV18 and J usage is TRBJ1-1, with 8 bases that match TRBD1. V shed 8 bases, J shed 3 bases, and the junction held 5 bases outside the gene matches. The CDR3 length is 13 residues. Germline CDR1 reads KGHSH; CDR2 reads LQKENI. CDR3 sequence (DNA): TGTGCCAGCGGGCCGGACAGGGACACTGAAGCTTTCTTT. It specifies CASGPDRDTEAFF. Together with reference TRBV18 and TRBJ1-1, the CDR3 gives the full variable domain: NAGVMQNPRHLVRRRGQEARLRCSPMKGHSHVYWYRQLPEEGLKFMVYLQKENIIDESGMPKERFSAEFPKEGPSILRIQQVVRGDSAAYFCASGPDRDTEAFFGQGTRLTVV.

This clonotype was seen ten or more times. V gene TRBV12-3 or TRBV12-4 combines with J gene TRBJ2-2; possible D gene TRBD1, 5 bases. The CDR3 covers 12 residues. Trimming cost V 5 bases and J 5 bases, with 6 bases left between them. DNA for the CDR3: TGTGCCAGCAGTCCAGGGACCGGGGAGCTGTTTTTT. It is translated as CASSPGTGELFF.

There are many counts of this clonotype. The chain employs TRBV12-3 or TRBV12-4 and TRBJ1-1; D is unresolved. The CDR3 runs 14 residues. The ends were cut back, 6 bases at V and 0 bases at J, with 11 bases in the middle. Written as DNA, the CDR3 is TGTGCCAGCAGGAACAGACCCTTGAACACTGAAGCTTTCTTT. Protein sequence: CASRNRPLNTEAFF.

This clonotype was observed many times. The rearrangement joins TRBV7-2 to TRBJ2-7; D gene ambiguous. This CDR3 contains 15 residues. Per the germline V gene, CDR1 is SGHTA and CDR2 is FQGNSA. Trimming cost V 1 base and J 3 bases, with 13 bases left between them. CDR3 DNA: TGTGCCAGCAGCTTAGTTTGGACGGGTTACTACGAGCAGTACTTC. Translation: CASSLVWTGYYEQYF.

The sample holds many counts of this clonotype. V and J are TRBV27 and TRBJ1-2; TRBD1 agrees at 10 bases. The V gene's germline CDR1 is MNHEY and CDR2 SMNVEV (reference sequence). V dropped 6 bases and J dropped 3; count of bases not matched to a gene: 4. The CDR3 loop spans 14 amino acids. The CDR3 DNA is TGTGCCAGCAGGACAGGGGGCGCAGACTATGGCTACACCTTC. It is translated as CASRTGGADYGYTF.

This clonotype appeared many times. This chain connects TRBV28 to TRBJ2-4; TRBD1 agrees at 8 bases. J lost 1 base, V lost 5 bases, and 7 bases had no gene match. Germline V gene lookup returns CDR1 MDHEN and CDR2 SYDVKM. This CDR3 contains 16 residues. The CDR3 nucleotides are TGTGCCAGCAGTCGTCCCAGGACAGGGGCCAAAAACATTCAGTACTTC. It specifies CASSRPRTGAKNIQYF.

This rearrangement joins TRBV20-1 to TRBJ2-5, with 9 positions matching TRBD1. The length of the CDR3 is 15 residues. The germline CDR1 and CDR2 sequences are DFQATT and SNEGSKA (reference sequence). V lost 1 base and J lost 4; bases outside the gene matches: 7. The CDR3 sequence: CSARVPTGGAETQYF. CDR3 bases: TGCAGTGCTAGAGTCCCTACAGGGGGCGCAGAGACCCAGTACTTC.

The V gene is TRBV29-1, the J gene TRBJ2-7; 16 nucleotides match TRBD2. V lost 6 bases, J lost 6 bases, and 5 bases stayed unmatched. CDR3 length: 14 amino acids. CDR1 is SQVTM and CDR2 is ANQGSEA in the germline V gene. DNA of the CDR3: TGCAGCGTCCGGGGACTAGCGGGAGGGCGCGAGCAGTACTTC. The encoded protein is CSVRGLAGGREQYF.

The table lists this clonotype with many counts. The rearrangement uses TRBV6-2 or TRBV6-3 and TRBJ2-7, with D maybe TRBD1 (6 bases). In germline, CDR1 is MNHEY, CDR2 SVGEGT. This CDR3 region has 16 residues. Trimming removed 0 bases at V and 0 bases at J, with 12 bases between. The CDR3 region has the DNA TGTGCCAGCAGTTACTCCCAAGGACAGAACTCCTACGAGCAGTACTTC. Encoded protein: CASSYSQGQNSYEQYF.

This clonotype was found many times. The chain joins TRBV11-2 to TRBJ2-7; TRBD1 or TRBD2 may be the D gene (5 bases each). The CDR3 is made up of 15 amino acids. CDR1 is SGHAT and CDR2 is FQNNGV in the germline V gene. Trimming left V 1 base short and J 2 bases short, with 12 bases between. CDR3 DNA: TGTGCCAGCAGCTTAGGTCTGGGACCGACCTACGAGCAGTACTTC. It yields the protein CASSLGLGPTYEQYF.

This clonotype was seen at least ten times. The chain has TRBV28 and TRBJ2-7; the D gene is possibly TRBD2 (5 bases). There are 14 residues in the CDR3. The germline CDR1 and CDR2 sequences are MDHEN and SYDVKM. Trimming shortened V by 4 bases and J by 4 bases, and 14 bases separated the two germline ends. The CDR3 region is CASSSANGIYEQYF. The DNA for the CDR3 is TGTGCCAGCAGTTCCGCGAACGGGATTTACGAGCAGTACTTC.